The rows below give T cell receptor beta chains drawn from one sample of a study of T cell repertoires in cytomegalovirus infection. TCRdb itself ran the reads through MiXCR, one entry per CDR3 protein. This table holds around 500,000 distinct CDR3 sequences, roughly 43% found once. Which antigens these TCRs recognize remains unknown. The input for sequencing was cultured PBMCs, taken from culture after CMV antigen stimulation. These receptors were collected from a human donor in good health (CMV status not recorded). Some clones in this sample may be carry-over from other donors' samples. Each CDR3 is given with its conserved first and last residue.

J: TRBJ2-7; length: 15; V: TRBV12-3/TRBV12-4; CDR3: CASSHGTSGNYEQYF
J: TRBJ1-6; length: 14; V: TRBV7-2; CDR3: CASSLVISNSPLHF
J: TRBJ2-3; length: 11; V: TRBV7-2; CDR3: CASSLPHTQYF
J: TRBJ1-1; length: 15; V: TRBV10-3; CDR3: CAISGSPDGNTEAFF
J: TRBJ2-1; length: 18; V: TRBV7-6; CDR3: CASSPYLAGGLNYNEQFF
J: TRBJ2-7; length: 15; V: TRBV7-2; CDR3: CASSLDPRVSYEQYF
J: TRBJ2-5; length: 17; V: TRBV12-3/TRBV12-4; CDR3: CASSLAGREAPVETQYF
J: TRBJ2-7; length: 15; V: TRBV6-2/TRBV6-3; CDR3: CASTLLFGPTYEQYF
J: TRBJ2-1; length: 14; V: TRBV19; CDR3: CASRDFPFYNEQFF
J: TRBJ2-5; length: 13; V: TRBV7-2; CDR3: CASSLGQQETQYF
J: TRBJ2-2; length: 17; V: TRBV12-3/TRBV12-4; CDR3: CASSFTGGTKLTGELFF
J: TRBJ1-3; length: 15; V: TRBV7-6; CDR3: CASSLSSVSGNTIYF
J: TRBJ2-2; length: 18; V: TRBV27; CDR3: CASTTLSTWQGSSGELFF
J: TRBJ2-3; length: 15; V: TRBV7-2; CDR3: CASSSPGAYTDTQYF
J: TRBJ2-5; length: 14; V: TRBV29-1; CDR3: CSAIGLAVQETQYF
J: TRBJ2-7; length: 15; V: TRBV7-9; CDR3: CASSLGPGGTYEQYF
J: TRBJ2-1; length: 14; V: TRBV7-9; CDR3: CASTTLSGGHEQFF
J: TRBJ2-2; length: 16; V: TRBV10-3; CDR3: CAISDLGAVTTGELFF
J: TRBJ1-4; length: 14; V: TRBV2; CDR3: CASSLQGAYEKLFF
J: TRBJ1-2; length: 15; V: TRBV30; CDR3: CAWSSQGLWTYGYTF
J: TRBJ2-7; length: 15; V: TRBV5-5; CDR3: CASSLAGTAVYEQYF
J: TRBJ2-2; length: 13; V: TRBV7-2; CDR3: CASSLILAGELFF
J: TRBJ2-1; length: 21; V: TRBV12-3/TRBV12-4; CDR3: CASSLIRWGTSGKSSYNEQFF
J: TRBJ2-3; length: 16; V: TRBV15; CDR3: CATSRDGGANTDTQYF
J: TRBJ1-1; length: 13; V: TRBV7-2; CDR3: CASSQVMNTEAFF
J: TRBJ2-7; length: 16; V: TRBV10-3; CDR3: CAISELQGKTTYEQYF
J: TRBJ2-3; length: 14; V: TRBV10-1; CDR3: CASSDVGRPDTQYF
J: TRBJ1-1; length: 14; V: TRBV5-5; CDR3: CASSLKSLNTEAFF